This T cell receptor beta chain was obtained from a study of response to subunit inactivated influenza vaccine. V was clipped by 4 bases and J by 8 bases; unmatched bases: 8. The CDR3 has 15 amino acids. CDR1 KGHSH and CDR2 LQKENI come from the germline V gene. TCRdb recomputed calls from the RT-PCR reads with MiXCR, one row per CDR3 protein. This repertoire shows 500,000 to 600,000 distinct CDR3 sequences, about 11% found once; its top ten account for 9.5% to 11%. These data were likewise used in another study, on T cells expressing NK-cell markers. That paper adds: TCR beta cDNA was made by 5'RACE template switching with UMIs. The contribution of dominant NKG2C+ clonotypes to CD8+ T cells in six or seven donors was roughly 1.0-7.5%. Researchers report these clonotypes also headed the CD3+CD56-NKG2C+ fraction in a handful of donors. It was still unclear whether expanded NKG2C+ T cell clones were HCMV specific.

This clonotype was obtained from a man aged 50 to 60 who received an inactivated influenza vaccine. The chain employs TRBV18 and TRBJ1-4; 9 nucleotides line up with TRBD1. The material sequenced was PBMCs from blood, taken on the day of vaccination. For the CDR3, the DNA is TGTGCCAGCTCACGGACGGGACAGGGAACCGAAAAACTGTTTTTT. Protein: CASSRTGQGTEKLFF.